Listed here are 2 T cell receptor beta chains from one sample, sequenced in a study of blood T cell repertoires in COVID-19. TCRdb keeps only in-frame clones here, not all; method: immunoSEQ multiplex PCR. The data contain 200,000 to 250,000 clones, approximately 83% of them singletons. The sequenced sample was peripheral blood. These receptors were collected from a woman aged 25 to 39 with COVID-19, enrolled during active disease.

This clone was detected once. V usage is TRBV6-1 and J usage is TRBJ2-5; D gene unclear. The CDR3 runs 13 residues. Germline V gene lookup returns CDR1 MNHNS and CDR2 SASEGT. V was pared by 6 bases and J by 2 bases, with 10 bases between. CDR3 nucleotide sequence: TGTGCCAGCAGGGAGACTCCGCAAGAGACCCAGTACTTC. Translation gives CASRETPQETQYF.

The genes are TRBV7-9 and TRBJ2-7; 7 bases line up with TRBD1. Germline CDR1 reads SEHNR; CDR2 reads FQNEAQ (reference sequence). The CDR3 contains 18 residues. V was clipped by 4 bases and J by 6 bases; unmatched bases: 21. The DNA of the CDR3 is TGTGCCAGCAGCTCGATCCTTGGACAGGTCTCCCCTCCTGGCGAGCAGTACTTC. It translates to CASSSILGQVSPPGEQYF.